This T cell receptor (beta chain) was identified in a study of cytotoxic CD8 clonotypes in ibrutinib-treated CLL. Whole-study context: Patient counts were roughly 10 relapsed/refractory, more than 14 treatment-naive and some 17 IGHV unmutated.

Produced via immunoSEQ multiplex PCR; TCRdb's table is partial and in-frame only. Of roughly 130,000 clones in the sample, approximately 80% were seen once. The germline V gene encodes CDR1 SNHLY and CDR2 FYNNEI. This CDR3 comprises 17 residues. Trimming cost V 5 bases and J 2 bases, with 19 bases left between them. The TCR sequence derives from a human donor with chronic lymphocytic leukemia. The sample consisted of PBMCs, taken after 12 months of ibrutinib treatment. J is TRBJ1-5 and V is TRBV2, with D perhaps matching TRBD1 (5 bases). The CDR3 DNA reads as TGTGCCAGCAGTCCATTTTCAGGGATCGTTGGCAATCAGCCCCAGCATTTT. Protein sequence: CASSPFSGIVGNQPQHF.